The 21 T cell receptor beta chains presented below share a single source sample, sequenced in a study of blood T cells in healthy people across ages. Then a second PCR, running roughly 6 to 11 cycles, was carried out with a sample-barcoded 5' primer and a J-beta primer mix. TCRdb independently ran MiXCR on the 5' RACE reads; one entry per CDR3 protein. The table lists over 600,000 distinct CDR3 sequences, roughly 20% of them singletons, with about 3.6% in the top ten. The material sequenced was blood. These TCRs come from a man in his sixties or seventies in good health.

The rearrangement links TRBV20-1 to TRBJ2-7; 9 bases match TRBD2. The V gene end was trimmed by 0 bases and the J gene end by 2 bases; junction bases not matched to a gene: 8. Germline CDR1 DFQATT, CDR2 SNEGSKA (reference sequence). This CDR3 has 16 residues. The CDR3, as DNA: TGCAGTGCTAGAGATACTAGCGGGTCTACAACCTACGAGCAGTACTTC. Amino acids: CSARDTSGSTTYEQYF.

The table lists this clonotype with many counts. The chain employs TRBV5-1 and TRBJ2-5; 9 nucleotides agree with TRBD1. The germline CDR1 and CDR2 sequences are SGHRS and YFSETQ. Trimming took 2 bases from V and 4 from J; bases not matched to a gene: 9. The CDR3 totals 16 residues. Here the CDR3 DNA reads TGCGCCAGCAGCTTATCAACAGGGGGCCTAGGAGAGACCCAGTACTTC. It is translated as CASSLSTGGLGETQYF.

This clonotype has only a few counts. The CDR3 coding sequence is TGTGCCAGCAGTCCCGATTTTGGGAGGCACTACAATGAGCAGTTCTTC. This sequence encodes CASSPDFGRHYNEQFF. The chain is built from TRBV6-1 and TRBJ2-5; D is possibly TRBD2 (6 bases). The assigned J gene may be wrong: the sequence end matches TRBJ2-1 better. The CDR3 runs to 16 residues. Germline CDR1 MNHNS, CDR2 SASEGT.

This clonotype was found a few times. The chain combines TRBV4-3 with TRBJ2-5; 13 bases agree with TRBD2. Germline CDR1 reads LGHNA; CDR2 reads YSLEER. The ends lost 1 base at V and 2 bases at J; junction bases unmatched: 4. The CDR3 spans 17 residues. CDR3 DNA: TGCGCCAGCAGCCAAGGAGGACTAGCGGGAGTACAAGAGACCCAGTACTTC. It encodes CASSQGGLAGVQETQYF.

V gene TRBV7-2 combines with J gene TRBJ2-1, with TRBD2 identical over 12 bases. V lost 4 bases to trimming and J lost 7 bases; unmatched junction nucleotides: 5. CDR1 is SGHTA, CDR2 FQGNSA, per germline. The CDR3 length is 15 residues. CDR3 loop: CASSSSGRASNEQFF. The CDR3 region has the DNA TGTGCCAGCAGCTCTAGCGGGAGGGCCTCAAATGAGCAGTTCTTC.

This clonotype has just a few counts. The chain uses TRBV9 and TRBJ2-1; the match to TRBD1 covers 7 bases. Germline trimming cut 2 bases from V and 4 bases from J; bases unmatched to any gene: 3. The CDR3 contains 14 residues. Germline CDR1 SGDLS, CDR2 YYNGEE. DNA for the CDR3: TGTGCCAGCAGCGTCGGACAGGAGTACAATGAGCAGTTCTTC. It specifies CASSVGQEYNEQFF.

In this sample, this clonotype turned up a few times. The chain links TRBV20-1 to TRBJ1-2; no definite D call. Per the germline V gene, CDR1 is DFQATT and CDR2 is SNEGSKA (reference sequence). Trimming shortened V by 5 bases and J by 2 bases, and 9 bases separated the two germline ends. The CDR3 spans 12 residues. The CDR3 loop reads CSAVQINYGYTF. The CDR3 region has the DNA TGCAGTGCTGTACAGATAAACTATGGCTACACCTTC.

This clonotype has just a few counts. J is TRBJ2-5 and V is TRBV24-1; TRBD2 matches at 13 bases. This CDR3 contains 18 residues. The V gene's germline CDR1 is KGHDR and CDR2 SFDVKD. J gave up 4 bases and V 4 bases, and 11 bases lay outside the gene matches. CDR3 nucleotides: TGTGCCACCAGTGACCCGACTAGCGGGAGGATGGGTAGAGAGACCCAGTACTTC. It translates to CATSDPTSGRMGRETQYF.

The chain has TRBV7-9 and TRBJ1-1, with a weak D call TRBD1 (6 bases). CDR1 and CDR2 (germline): SEHNR, FQNEAQ (reference sequence). V lost 5 bases and J 7 bases, leaving 17 bases between the germline ends. The CDR3 length is 14 residues. The CDR3 DNA follows: TGTGCCAGCAGCAGGGGCGGGGGCTTGGGTGAAGCTTTCTTT. It codes for CASSRGGGLGEAFF.

The chain joins TRBV9 to TRBJ2-3; 11 nucleotides agree with TRBD2. The CDR3 sequence is 20 residues long. J was trimmed by 4 bases and V by 0 bases; bases with no gene match: 16. Germline V gives CDR1 SGDLS, CDR2 YYNGEE. CDR3 sequence: CASSVVPKLIAGGPPDTQYF. The CDR3 nucleotides are TGTGCCAGCAGCGTAGTCCCCAAGCTAATAGCGGGAGGGCCGCCAGATACGCAGTATTTT. Combining the CDR3 with reference TRBV9 and TRBJ2-3 gives the whole variable domain DSGVTQTPKHLITATGQRVTLRCSPRSGDLSVYWYQQSLDQGLQFLIQYYNGEERAKGNILERFSAQQFPDLHSELNLSSLELGDSALYFCASSVVPKLIAGGPPDTQYFGPGTRLTVL.

This clonotype was recorded a few times. Germline is not matched at one junction end, which may reflect a read error. The chain employs TRBV7-8 and TRBJ2-2, with 9 positions matching TRBD2. CDR3 size: 15 residues. CDR1 and CDR2 (germline): SGHVS, FQNEAQ. Here the CDR3 reads CASSSSGTNNGELFF. The CDR3, as DNA: TGTGCCAGCAGCTCTAGCGGGACAAACAACGGGGAGCTGTTTTTT.

This sequence joins TRBV20-1 and TRBJ2-7; no firm D call. V was shortened by 6 bases and J by 2 bases, with 17 bases between the two germline ends. This CDR3 spans 14 amino acids. Germline loops: CDR1 DFQATT, CDR2 SNEGSKA (reference sequence). The CDR3 sequence is CSAQPLRMTYEQYF. CDR3 DNA: TGCAGTGCCCAACCCCTAAGGATGACCTACGAGCAGTACTTC.

This clonotype was observed a handful of times. The genes are TRBV7-2 and TRBJ2-1; 7 nucleotides match TRBD1. CDR3 length equals 15 residues. The germline gives CDR1 SGHTA, CDR2 FQGNSA. Trimming took 5 bases from V and 4 from J; bases not matched to a gene: 8. CDR3 residues: CASSQAQGRYNEQFF. The CDR3 coding sequence is TGTGCCAGCAGCCAAGCACAGGGGCGGTACAATGAGCAGTTCTTC.

The CDR3 is CASSQRGGTSGMNEQFF. CDR3 in DNA: TGTGCCAGCAGCCAAAGGGGCGGGACTAGCGGGATGAATGAGCAGTTCTTC. This rearrangement joins TRBV3-1 to TRBJ2-1; TRBD2 matches 13 bases. After removal of 2 bases from V and 7 bases from J, the junction contained 8 bases not matched to a gene. CDR3 length equals 17 residues. Germline V gene lookup returns CDR1 LGHDT and CDR2 YNNKEL (reference sequence).

This clonotype was detected only a few times. A read error may produce the germline difference seen at one junction end. The chain is built from TRBV6-2 or TRBV6-3 and TRBJ1-1; possible D gene TRBD1, 6 bases. CDR3 length: 12 residues. The V gene's germline CDR1 is MNHEY and CDR2 SVGEGT. CDR3 nucleotides: TGTGCCTGCAGGGGTATGAACACTGAAGCTTTCTTT. Its translation is CACRGMNTEAFF.

This clonotype was seen a few times. J is TRBJ2-1 and V is TRBV20-1; 13 positions match TRBD2. CDR3 length equals 15 residues. Germline assignment: CDR1 DFQATT and CDR2 SNEGSKA (reference sequence). V shed 0 bases, J shed 9 bases, and the junction held 5 bases outside the gene matches. CDR3 sequence (DNA): TGCAGTGCTAGAGATAGCGGACTAGCGGGAGTTGAGCAGTTCTTC. Residues: CSARDSGLAGVEQFF.

This clonotype was seen ten or more times. The rearrangement uses TRBV28 and TRBJ2-5; D is perhaps TRBD2 (6 bases). The CDR3 is made up of 16 amino acids. Germline CDR1 reads MDHEN; CDR2 reads SYDVKM. V was cut by 7 bases and J by 3 bases, with 21 bases left in between. CDR3 in DNA: TGTGCCAGCACAAACCTTCGGGCCTCGGGGGAAGAGACCCAGTACTTC. Amino acid sequence: CASTNLRASGEETQYF.

The table lists this clonotype with a few counts. CDR3 DNA: TGTGCCAGCAGCCAAGATGCTAGGGTGTGGGAGCAGTTCTTC. This encodes CASSQDARVWEQFF. This chain connects TRBV3-1 to TRBJ2-1; D unclear. Germline V gives CDR1 LGHDT, CDR2 YNNKEL (reference sequence). The CDR3 runs to 14 residues. V gave up 0 bases and J gave up 10 bases, with 13 bases separating them.

This clonotype has just one count. V usage is TRBV5-1 and J usage is TRBJ2-5, with 9 bases aligning to TRBD2. This CDR3 is 15 amino acids long. V lost 5 bases and J lost 1; bases outside the gene matches: 6. CDR1 is SGHRS and CDR2 is YFSETQ in the germline V gene. In DNA form, the CDR3 reads TGCGCCAGCAGAATAGCGGGGGCCTTCCAAGAGACCCAGTACTTC. This encodes CASRIAGAFQETQYF.

This clonotype was observed a few times. The chain is built from TRBV7-2 and TRBJ2-1; 9 bases agree with TRBD1. Losses at the gene ends were 6 bases for V and 5 bases for J; bases not matched to a gene: 8. Germline V lookup: CDR1 SGHTA, CDR2 FQGNSA. This CDR3 contains 15 residues. This chain's CDR3 is CASRKGTGRNNEQFF. For the CDR3, the DNA is TGTGCCAGCAGAAAAGGGACAGGGAGAAACAATGAGCAGTTCTTC.

This clonotype came up a few times. The chain links TRBV3-1 to TRBJ2-5; D tentatively reads TRBD1 or TRBD2 (5 bases each). The CDR3 spans 11 residues. CDR1 is LGHDT and CDR2 is YNNKEL in the germline V gene (reference sequence). Trimming pared 8 bases from V and 7 bases from J, leaving 11 bases between. The CDR3 nucleotides are TGTGCCAGCCGGGAAGGGGTGACCCAGTACTTC. It codes for CASREGVTQYF.